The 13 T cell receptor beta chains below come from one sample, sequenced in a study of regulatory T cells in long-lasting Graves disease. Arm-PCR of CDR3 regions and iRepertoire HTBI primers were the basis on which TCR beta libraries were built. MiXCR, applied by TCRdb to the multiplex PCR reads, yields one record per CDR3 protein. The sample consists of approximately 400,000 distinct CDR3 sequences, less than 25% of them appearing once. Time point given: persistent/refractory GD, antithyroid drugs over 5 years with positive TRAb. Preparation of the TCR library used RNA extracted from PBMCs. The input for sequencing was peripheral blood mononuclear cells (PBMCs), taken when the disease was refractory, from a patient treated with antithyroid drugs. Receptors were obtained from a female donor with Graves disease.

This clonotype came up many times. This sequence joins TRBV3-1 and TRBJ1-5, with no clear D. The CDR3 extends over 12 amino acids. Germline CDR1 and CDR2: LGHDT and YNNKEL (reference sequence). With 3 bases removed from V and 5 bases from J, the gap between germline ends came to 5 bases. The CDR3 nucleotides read TGTGCCAGCAGCCACGCCGATCAGCCCCAGCATTTT. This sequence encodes CASSHADQPQHF.

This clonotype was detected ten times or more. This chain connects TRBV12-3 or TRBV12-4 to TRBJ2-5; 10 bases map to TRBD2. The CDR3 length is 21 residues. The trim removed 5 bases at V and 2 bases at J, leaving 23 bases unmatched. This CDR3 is CASSPNWALGLAGVRQETQYF. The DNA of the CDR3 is TGTGCCAGCAGTCCCAATTGGGCGTTGGGCCTAGCGGGAGTAAGGCAAGAGACCCAGTACTTC.

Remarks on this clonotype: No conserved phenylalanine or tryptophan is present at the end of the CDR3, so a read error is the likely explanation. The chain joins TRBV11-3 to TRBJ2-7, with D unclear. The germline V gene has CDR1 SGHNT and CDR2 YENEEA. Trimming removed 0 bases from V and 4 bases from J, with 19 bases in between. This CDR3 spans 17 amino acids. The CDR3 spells CASSLDVLRLETYEQYL. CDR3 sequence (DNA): TGTGCCAGCAGCTTAGACGTACTCAGGCTTGAAACTTACGAGCAGTACCTC.

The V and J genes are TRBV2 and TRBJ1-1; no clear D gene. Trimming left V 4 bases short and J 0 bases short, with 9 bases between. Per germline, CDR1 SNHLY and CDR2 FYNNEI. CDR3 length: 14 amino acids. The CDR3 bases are TGTGCCAGCAGTGGAAATTCAGTGAACACTGAAGCTTTCTTT. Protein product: CASSGNSVNTEAFF.

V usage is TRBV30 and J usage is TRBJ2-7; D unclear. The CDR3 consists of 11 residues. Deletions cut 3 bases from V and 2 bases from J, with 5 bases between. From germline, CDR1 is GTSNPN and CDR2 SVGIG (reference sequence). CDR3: CAWSPAYEQYF. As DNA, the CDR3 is TGTGCCTGGAGCCCAGCCTACGAGCAGTACTTC.

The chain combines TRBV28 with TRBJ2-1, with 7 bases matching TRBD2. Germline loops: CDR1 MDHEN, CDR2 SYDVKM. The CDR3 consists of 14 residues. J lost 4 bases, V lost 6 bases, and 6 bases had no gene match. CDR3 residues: CASRGTTTYNEQFF. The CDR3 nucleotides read TGTGCCAGCAGAGGGACTACCACTTACAATGAGCAGTTCTTC.

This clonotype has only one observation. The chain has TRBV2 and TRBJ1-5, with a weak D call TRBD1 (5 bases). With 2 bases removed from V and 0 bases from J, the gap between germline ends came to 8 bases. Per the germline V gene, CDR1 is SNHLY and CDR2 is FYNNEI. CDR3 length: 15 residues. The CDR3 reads CASSERGVSNQPQHF. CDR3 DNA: TGTGCCAGCAGTGAACGAGGGGTTAGCAATCAGCCCCAGCATTTT. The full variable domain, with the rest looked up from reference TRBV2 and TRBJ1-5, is EPEVTQTPSHQVTQMGQEVILRCVPISNHLYFYWYRQILGQKVEFLVSFYNNEISEKSEIFDDQFSVERPDGSNFTLKIRSTKLEDSAMYFCASSERGVSNQPQHFGDGTRLSIL.

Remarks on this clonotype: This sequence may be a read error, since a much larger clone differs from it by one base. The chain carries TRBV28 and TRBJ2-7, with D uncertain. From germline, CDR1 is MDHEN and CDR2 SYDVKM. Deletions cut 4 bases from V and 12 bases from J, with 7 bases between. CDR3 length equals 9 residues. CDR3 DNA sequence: TGTGCCAGCAGTTGGATCTTGTACTTC. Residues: CASSWILYF.

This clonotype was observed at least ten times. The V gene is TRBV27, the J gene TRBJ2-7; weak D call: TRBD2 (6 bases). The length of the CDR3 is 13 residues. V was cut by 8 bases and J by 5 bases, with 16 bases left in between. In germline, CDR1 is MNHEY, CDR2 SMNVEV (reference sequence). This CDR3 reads CASLGREFNEQYF. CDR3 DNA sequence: TGTGCCAGCCTAGGACGGGAGTTTAACGAGCAGTACTTC.

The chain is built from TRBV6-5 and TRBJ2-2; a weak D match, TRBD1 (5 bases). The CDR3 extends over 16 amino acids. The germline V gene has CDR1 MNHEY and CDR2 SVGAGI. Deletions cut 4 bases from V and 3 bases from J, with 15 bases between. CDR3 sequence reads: CASSFQGLYHTGELFF. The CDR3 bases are TGTGCCAGCAGTTTTCAGGGCCTCTATCACACCGGGGAGCTGTTTTTT.

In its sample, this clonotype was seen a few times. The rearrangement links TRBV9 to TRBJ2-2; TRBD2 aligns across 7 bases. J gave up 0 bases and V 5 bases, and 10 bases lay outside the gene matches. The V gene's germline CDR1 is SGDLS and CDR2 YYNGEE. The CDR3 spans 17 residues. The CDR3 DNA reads TGTGCCAGCAGTGAAAGGGGAGGGGAGGCGAACACCGGGGAGCTGTTTTTT. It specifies CASSERGGEANTGELFF.

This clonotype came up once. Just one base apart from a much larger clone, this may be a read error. The CDR3 DNA is TGTGCCGGCACCTCCGGAGTGAATGCCTACGAGCAGTACTTC. Translated: CAGTSGVNAYEQYF. The chain has TRBV7-2 and TRBJ2-7; D ambiguous. The V gene's germline CDR1 is SGHTA and CDR2 FQGNSA. Trimming took off 11 bases at V and 2 bases at J, with 19 bases between the two ends. CDR3 length: 14 residues.

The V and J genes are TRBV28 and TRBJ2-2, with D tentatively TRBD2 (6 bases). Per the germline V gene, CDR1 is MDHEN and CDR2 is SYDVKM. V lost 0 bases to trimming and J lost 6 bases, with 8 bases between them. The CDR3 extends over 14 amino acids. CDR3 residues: CASSLWSGPGELFF. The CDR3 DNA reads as TGTGCCAGCAGTTTATGGAGCGGGCCCGGGGAGCTGTTTTTT. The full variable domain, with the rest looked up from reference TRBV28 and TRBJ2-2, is DVKVTQSSRYLVKRTGEKVFLECVQDMDHENMFWYRQDPGLGLRLIYFSYDVKMKEKGDIPEGYSVSREKKERFSLILESASTNQTSMYLCASSLWSGPGELFFGEGSRLTVL.